The 8 T cell receptor beta chains below all came from one sample that was sequenced in a study of early stage breast cancer tumors. Libraries were prepared by immunoSEQ multiplex PCR; TCRdb keeps only in-frame clonotypes and omits some of them. The sample gives about 51,000 clones, around 80% of which show up once; 3.4% is in the top ten. The sample consisted of blood. These receptors were taken from a person aged 35 to 50 with breast cancer.

This clone appeared a few times. The chain recombines TRBV29-1 with TRBJ1-2; 7 positions match TRBD1. Germline V gives CDR1 SQVTM, CDR2 ANQGSEA. The CDR3 has 16 amino acids. V shed 3 bases, J shed 0 bases, and the junction held 10 bases outside the gene matches. Here the CDR3 reads CSVDRERQGSNYGYTF. The CDR3 DNA reads TGCAGCGTTGATAGGGAGCGACAGGGATCTAACTATGGCTACACCTTC.

V is TRBV7-9 and J is TRBJ2-1; no clear D gene. CDR3 length equals 14 residues. Germline V gives CDR1 SEHNR, CDR2 FQNEAQ (reference sequence). Trimming took 3 bases from V and 0 from J, leaving 6 bases between them. The CDR3 DNA reads as TGTGCCAGCAGCTTGGCAGCCTCCTACAATGAGCAGTTCTTC. This codes for CASSLAASYNEQFF.

CDR3 amino acids: CAWSPTGWDIQYF. The CDR3 DNA reads TGTGCCTGGAGTCCGACAGGGTGGGACATTCAGTACTTC. This chain joins TRBV30 and TRBJ2-4, with 7 positions matching TRBD1. The CDR3 has 13 residues. V was clipped by 2 bases and J by 8 bases; unmatched bases: 6. The V gene's germline CDR1 is GTSNPN and CDR2 SVGIG (reference sequence).

The chain has TRBV18 and TRBJ2-5; 7 bases match TRBD1. V lost 3 bases to trimming and J lost 4 bases; unmatched junction nucleotides: 14. The CDR3 extends over 17 amino acids. The germline V gene encodes CDR1 KGHSH and CDR2 LQKENI. CDR3 sequence reads: CASSPVTRGLTRETQYF. The CDR3 DNA follows: TGTGCCAGCTCACCCGTTACGAGGGGGCTAACGCGAGAGACCCAGTACTTC.

This clone was found once. V is TRBV30 and J is TRBJ1-3, with a weak D call TRBD1 (6 bases). CDR1 GTSNPN and CDR2 SVGIG come from the germline V gene (reference sequence). Trimming shortened V by 0 bases and J by 0 bases, and 15 bases separated the two germline ends. CDR3 length equals 17 residues. CDR3 bases: TGTGCCTGGAGTGTCGGGCAGGGGATAAGCTCTGGAAACACCATATATTTT. Its translation: CAWSVGQGISSGNTIYF. Using reference TRBV30 and TRBJ1-3 for the parts outside the CDR3, the full variable domain is SQTIHQWPATLVQPVGSPLSLECTVEGTSNPNLYWYRQAAGRGLQLLFYSVGIGQISSEVPQNLSASRPQDRQFILSSKKLLLSDSGFYLCAWSVGQGISSGNTIYFGEGSWLTVV.

This sequence joins TRBV19 and TRBJ2-7, with D possibly being TRBD1 or TRBD2 (7 bases each). The CDR3 length is 14 residues. Germline CDR1 is LNHDA and CDR2 is SQIVND (reference sequence). The V gene lost 5 bases and the J gene lost 9 bases, with 20 bases spanning the gap. In DNA form, the CDR3 reads TGTGCCAGTAGTCCTAGCGGCACCCAGGGGGGGCAGTACTTC. Translated: CASSPSGTQGGQYF.

This chain joins TRBV7-2 and TRBJ1-4; TRBD1 is a possible D gene (5 bases). V was trimmed by 2 bases and J by 7 bases, leaving 23 bases between them. From germline, CDR1 is SGHTA and CDR2 FQGNSA. CDR3 length: 18 residues. The CDR3 DNA is TGTGCCAGCAGCTTAAGTTGGGGCCGAGGGCCCGGGGGTGAAAAACTGTTTTTT. Its protein is CASSLSWGRGPGGEKLFF. The full variable domain, its missing parts supplied by reference TRBV7-2 and TRBJ1-4, is GAGVSQSPSNKVTEKGKDVELRCDPISGHTALYWYRQSLGQGLEFLIYFQGNSAPDKSGLPSDRFSAERTGGSVSTLTIQRTQQEDSAVYLCASSLSWGRGPGGEKLFFGSGTQLSVL.

The rearrangement joins TRBV6-4 to TRBJ2-3, with TRBD2 matching over 10 bases. CDR1 MRHNA and CDR2 SNTAGT come from the germline V gene. Trimming took 6 bases from V and 6 from J; bases not matched to a gene: 9. The CDR3 runs 15 residues. The CDR3 nucleotides are TGTGCCAGCAGGCAGCTAGCGGGAGATTCCGATACGCAGTATTTT. As protein: CASRQLAGDSDTQYF.